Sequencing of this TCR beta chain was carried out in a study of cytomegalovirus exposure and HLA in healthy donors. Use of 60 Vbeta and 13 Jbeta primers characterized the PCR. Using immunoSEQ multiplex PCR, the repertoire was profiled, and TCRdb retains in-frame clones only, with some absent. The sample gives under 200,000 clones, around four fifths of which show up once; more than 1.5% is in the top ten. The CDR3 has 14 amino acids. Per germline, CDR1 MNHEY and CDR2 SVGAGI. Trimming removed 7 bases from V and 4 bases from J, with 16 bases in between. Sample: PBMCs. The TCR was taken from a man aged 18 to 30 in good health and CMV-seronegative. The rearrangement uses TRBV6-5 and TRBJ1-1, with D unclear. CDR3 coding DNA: TGTGCCAGCAAAAAAGGCCCGGGTGGCACTGAAGCTTTCTTT. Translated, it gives CASKKGPGGTEAFF.